This T cell receptor (beta chain) was obtained from a study of blood T cells in healthy people across ages. Notes on the study in general: Without sorted subsets, naive and antigen-experienced compartments could not be conclusively compared.

The CDR3 consists of 18 residues. Germline CDR1 and CDR2: SGHAT and FQDESV (reference sequence). V lost 5 bases, J lost 4 bases, and 13 bases stayed unmatched. As regards this clonotype: Its target is unknown.

Using a J-beta primer mix together with a sample-barcoded 5' primer, a second PCR was run for about 7 to 12 cycles. TCRdb used MiXCR to reprocess the 5' RACE reads, holding one entry per CDR3 protein. Here the sample spans some 1.5 million distinct CDR3 sequences, less than 45% being singletons. V usage is TRBV11-1 and J usage is TRBJ2-1, with 11 bases that match TRBD2. The sequenced material came from blood. The source is a woman aged 18-29 years in good health. CDR3 region: CASSPIASTSGIYNEQFF. CDR3 DNA sequence: TGTGCCAGCAGCCCAATTGCTTCGACTAGCGGGATATACAATGAGCAGTTCTTC. Full variable domain (remainder filled in from reference TRBV11-1 and TRBJ2-1): EAEVAQSPRYKITEKSQAVAFWCDPISGHATLYWYRQILGQGPELLVQFQDESVVDDSQLPKDRFSAERLKGVDSTLKIQPAELGDSAMYLCASSPIASTSGIYNEQFFGPGTRLTVL.